This TCR beta chain comes out of a study of T cell responses to AZD1222 COVID-19 vaccine. The wider study: Doses given second, at about 4 or about 12 weeks, were pooled.

Clones were read by immunoSEQ multiplex PCR, and TCRdb kept only the in-frame ones, dropping some. Of roughly 120,000 clones listed, over 75% are singletons. J lost 7 bases, V lost 4 bases, and 10 bases had no gene match. CDR1 is SGHDT and CDR2 is YYEEEE in the germline V gene. The CDR3 contains 14 residues. A remark on this clone: Its specificity is not known.

Regarding the study as a whole: Baseline serology detected seropositivity in only 6 or 7 AZD1222 recipients. CD4 TCRs linked to vaccination spanned spike, dominating at 160-218 and 743-854. Among spike-specific TCRs, nearly half reportedly target unmutated variant regions.

Material: peripheral blood, obtained on day 0 of AZD1222 vaccination. The chain carries TRBV5-6 and TRBJ1-2; 7 nucleotides align to TRBD1. This TCR was sampled from an adult in good health. CDR3 region: CASSLGRAGGGYTF. As DNA, the CDR3 is TGTGCCAGCAGCCTCGGTAGGGCAGGGGGTGGCTACACCTTC.